This TCR beta chain was found in a study of PD-1 blockade in classical Hodgkin lymphoma. The study's findings and limits: Compared with healthy donors, newly diagnosed patients reportedly showed lower baseline TCR diversity. The causes of the repertoire differences, possibly disease activity or prior therapy, remain undefined. The study found that TCR diversity rose significantly by C4D1 in CD4+ but not CD8+ cells.

Clones were sequenced by immunoSEQ multiplex PCR, and TCRdb holds only the in-frame ones, with some missing. Of tens of thousands of clones listed, over 75% are singletons. As for time point: cycle 4 day 1 (C4D1), after less than 7 weeks of nivolumab. Exposure to brentuximab vedotin varied, and each patient had relapsed following autologous stem cell transplantation. Unmatched junction bases numbered 25, after V lost 7 bases and J lost 8 bases. This CDR3 contains 18 residues. Germline V CDR1 and CDR2: SNHLY, FYNNEI. Worth noting for this clone: Its specificity is unknown.

The rearrangement links TRBV2 to TRBJ1-2, with 7 bases matching TRBD1. This clonotype was sampled from a human donor with classical Hodgkin lymphoma. The sample in question was peripheral blood mononuclear cells (PBMCs), obtained before the fourth cycle of nivolumab. Written as DNA, the CDR3 is TGTGCCAGCAAAAGGGATAATATACAAGACAGGGAGACGAACGGCTACACCTTC. This translates into CASKRDNIQDRETNGYTF.